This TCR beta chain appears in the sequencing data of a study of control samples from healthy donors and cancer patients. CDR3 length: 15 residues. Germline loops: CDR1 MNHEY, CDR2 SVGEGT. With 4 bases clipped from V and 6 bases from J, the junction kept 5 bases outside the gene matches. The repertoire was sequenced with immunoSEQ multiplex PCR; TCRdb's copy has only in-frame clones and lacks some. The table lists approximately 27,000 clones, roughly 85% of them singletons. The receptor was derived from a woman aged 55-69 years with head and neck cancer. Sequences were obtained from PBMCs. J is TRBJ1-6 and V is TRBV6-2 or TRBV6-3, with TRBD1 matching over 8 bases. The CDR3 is CASSSSGGVNSPLHF. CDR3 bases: TGTGCCAGCAGTTCGTCAGGGGGCGTTAATTCACCCCTCCACTTT.